The next 24 T cell receptor beta chains were all read from a single sample in a study of T cells after yellow fever vaccination. One entry per CDR3 protein, called by TCRdb with MiXCR from the 5' RACE reads. The sample has 300,000 or so distinct CDR3 sequences; 6.8% are singletons. Sequenced material: PBMCs, taken approximately 47 days after the first yellow fever vaccination. These receptors all stem from a man between 18 and 29 years old who received the YFV17D yellow fever vaccine.

The genes are TRBV28 and TRBJ1-2; the match to TRBD1 covers 7 bases. CDR1 and CDR2 (germline): MDHEN, SYDVKM. The length of the CDR3 is 14 residues. The junction had 10 bases not matched to a gene; V was cut back by 4 bases and J by 8 bases. CDR3 coding DNA: TGTGCCAGCAGTTCCGGGACAGCCAACCGGGGCTACACCTTC. Residues: CASSSGTANRGYTF.

This clonotype was observed at least ten times. V gene TRBV7-8 combines with J gene TRBJ1-5; perhaps TRBD1 as D (5 bases). Germline V gives CDR1 SGHVS, CDR2 FQNEAQ. V lost 7 bases and J 5 bases, leaving 24 bases between the germline ends. The CDR3 contains 17 residues. The CDR3 is CASNPAGAWGRDQPQHF. CDR3 coding DNA: TGTGCCAGCAACCCGGCCGGCGCTTGGGGACGAGATCAGCCCCAGCATTTT.

At least ten counts were recorded for this clonotype. The genes are TRBV4-2 and TRBJ2-5; 7 bases align to TRBD1. CDR3 length equals 16 residues. Germline CDR1 and CDR2: LGHNA and YNFKEQ. The ends lost 2 bases at V and 5 bases at J; junction bases unmatched: 11. CDR3 in amino acids: CASSQLQLRDSETQYF. The DNA for the CDR3 is TGTGCCAGCAGCCAACTACAACTCCGGGACAGCGAGACCCAGTACTTC.

This clonotype was observed at least ten times. The chain combines TRBV18 with TRBJ1-1; D call uncertain. The CDR3 loop spans 13 amino acids. CDR1 KGHSH and CDR2 LQKENI come from the germline V gene. Deletions cut 2 bases from V and 0 bases from J, with 4 bases between. This CDR3 reads CASSPGMNTEAFF. CDR3 bases: TGTGCCAGCTCACCAGGCATGAACACTGAAGCTTTCTTT.

This clonotype was picked up a small number of times. This chain connects TRBV6-1 to TRBJ2-5; D is uncertain. There are 12 residues in the CDR3. The V gene lost 1 base and the J gene lost 3 bases, with 3 bases spanning the gap. Germline V lookup: CDR1 MNHNS, CDR2 SASEGT. The CDR3 spells CASSEGKETQYF. As DNA, the CDR3 is TGTGCCAGCAGTGAAGGCAAAGAGACCCAGTACTTC.

The table lists this clonotype with a few counts. J is TRBJ2-7 and V is TRBV20-1, with 7 bases identical to TRBD2. Looked up from germline, CDR1 is DFQATT and CDR2 is SNEGSKA (reference sequence). V lost 0 bases, J lost 3 bases, and 8 bases stayed unmatched. The CDR3 spans 15 residues. Here the CDR3 reads CSARDRRLANYEQYF. In DNA form, the CDR3 reads TGCAGTGCTAGAGATCGGCGACTAGCCAACTACGAGCAGTACTTC.

The CDR3 DNA reads as TGTGCCAGCAGCCAAGTAAACAGGGGGCTGGCTTTCTTT. It encodes CASSQVNRGLAFF. The chain carries TRBV14 and TRBJ1-1; 9 bases fit TRBD1. V was clipped by 1 base and J by 11 bases; unmatched bases: 5. Germline V lookup: CDR1 SGHDN, CDR2 FVKESK. This CDR3 region has 13 residues.

J is TRBJ2-1 and V is TRBV7-3; D possibly uses TRBD1 or TRBD2 (6 bases each). Trimming took off 5 bases at V and 10 bases at J, with 15 bases between the two ends. The CDR3 covers 13 residues. The germline gives CDR1 SGHTA, CDR2 FQGTGA. Written as DNA, the CDR3 is TGTGCCAGCAGCCGGGGGCACCCCGGGGAGCAGTTCTTC. This translates into CASSRGHPGEQFF.

V is TRBV5-4 and J is TRBJ1-3; possible D gene TRBD1, 6 bases. Trimming shortened V by 4 bases and J by 0 bases, and 11 bases separated the two germline ends. Germline V gene data show CDR1 as SGHNT and CDR2 as YYREEE (reference sequence). This CDR3 is built from 15 residues. The CDR3 loop reads CASSPGESSGNTIYF. The CDR3 DNA reads as TGTGCCAGCAGCCCAGGGGAAAGCTCTGGAAACACCATATATTTT.

The rearrangement uses TRBV6-6 and TRBJ2-7; TRBD2 is a possible D gene (6 bases). V gave up 6 bases and J gave up 2 bases, with 11 bases separating them. The CDR3 contains 13 residues. Germline assignment: CDR1 MNHNY and CDR2 SVGAGI (reference sequence). Written as DNA, the CDR3 is TGTGCCAGCAGGCGGGACGAGCCCTACGAGCAGTACTTC. It codes for CASRRDEPYEQYF.

In its sample, this clonotype was seen a few times. The rearrangement uses TRBV6-5 and TRBJ1-2; D is unresolved. V was cut by 10 bases and J by 4 bases, with 7 bases left in between. This CDR3 is built from 10 residues. Germline-derived CDR1 and CDR2 are MNHEY and SVGAGI. For the CDR3, the DNA is TGTGCCACCCGGGGCTATGGCTACACCTTC. Translation: CATRGYGYTF.

This clonotype was recorded a few times. The rearrangement joins TRBV9 to TRBJ2-7, with D unclear. Between the trimmed V and J ends, which lost 8 bases and 9 bases, there was a span of 9 bases. CDR3 size: 9 residues. Germline V CDR1 and CDR2: SGDLS, YYNGEE. In nucleotides, the CDR3 is TGTGCCAGACCTTGTGGGCAGTACGTC. Its translation: CARPCGQYV.

The V and J genes are TRBV4-3 and TRBJ2-5, with no clear D. With 4 bases removed from V and 5 bases from J, the gap between germline ends came to 11 bases. The CDR3 runs 13 residues. The germline V gene encodes CDR1 LGHNA and CDR2 YSLEER. CDR3 protein: CASSLYLGETQYF. CDR3 coding DNA: TGCGCCAGCAGCCTCTACCTGGGGGAGACCCAGTACTTC.

The chain recombines TRBV7-2 with TRBJ2-2; the D gene is possibly TRBD2 (6 bases). The germline V gene encodes CDR1 SGHTA and CDR2 FQGNSA. There are 11 residues in the CDR3. V was shortened by 8 bases and J by 6 bases, with 7 bases between the two germline ends. CDR3 region: CASGGAGELFF. The CDR3 bases are TGTGCCAGCGGAGGGGCCGGGGAGCTGTTTTTT.

This clonotype was picked up a small number of times. The chain employs TRBV7-2 and TRBJ2-5, with a weak D call TRBD1 (6 bases). Looked up from germline, CDR1 is SGHTA and CDR2 is FQGNSA. The V end was cut by 6 bases, the J end by 4 bases, with 18 bases between. The CDR3 covers 15 residues. CDR3 DNA sequence: TGTGCCAGCAGACGACCACAGGGAAGTTTAGAGACCCAGTACTTC. Translating it yields CASRRPQGSLETQYF.

CDR3 loop: CASSYSAGSGQGWIQPQHF. The DNA of the CDR3 is TGTGCCAGCAGTTACTCGGCTGGATCAGGGCAGGGGTGGATTCAGCCCCAGCATTTT. The chain carries TRBV6-5 and TRBJ1-5, with a tentative D call TRBD1 (6 bases). In germline, CDR1 is MNHEY, CDR2 SVGAGI. The CDR3 has 19 residues. Trimming shortened V by 0 bases and J by 6 bases, and 24 bases separated the two germline ends.

This clonotype turned up a few times. J is TRBJ1-6 and V is TRBV5-4; D remains unclear. Trimming took 0 bases from V and 10 from J, leaving 11 bases between them. The CDR3 contains 14 residues. CDR1 is SGHNT and CDR2 is YYREEE in the germline V gene (reference sequence). The CDR3: CASSLDNSGSPLHF. The CDR3 nucleotides are TGTGCCAGCAGCTTGGATAACAGTGGGTCACCCCTCCACTTT.

The sample holds a few counts of this clonotype. V and J are TRBV7-2 and TRBJ1-2, with 7 nucleotides matching TRBD1. Germline V gene data show CDR1 as SGHTA and CDR2 as FQGNSA. There are 15 residues in the CDR3. V gave up 5 bases and J gave up 0 bases; unmatched junction bases: 6. The CDR3 region is CASSPRRGSNYGYTF. In DNA, the CDR3 is TGTGCCAGCAGCCCTCGCAGGGGGTCTAACTATGGCTACACCTTC.

This clonotype turned up a few times. The chain carries TRBV12-3 or TRBV12-4 and TRBJ2-7; D unresolved. The CDR3 totals 13 residues. The V gene lost 6 bases and the J gene lost 10 bases, with 19 bases spanning the gap. CDR3: CASSTDEDRRQYF. The CDR3 region has the DNA TGTGCCAGCAGCACCGATGAGGACCGGAGACAGTACTTC.

CDR3: CASSLDSVYGYTF. Here the CDR3 DNA reads TGCGCCAGCAGCTTGGACAGCGTTTATGGCTACACCTTC. The J gene is TRBJ1-2, the V gene TRBV5-1; D unclear. The CDR3 extends over 13 amino acids. The V end lost 0 bases, the J end lost 5 bases, and 8 bases lay between the germline ends. Germline V gene sequence: CDR1 SGHRS, CDR2 YFSETQ.

This clonotype was found a few times. This chain connects TRBV5-6 to TRBJ1-5, with D maybe TRBD1 (6 bases). Germline CDR1 SGHDT, CDR2 YYEEEE. Trimming removed 7 bases at V and 7 bases at J, with 18 bases between. This CDR3 region has 14 residues. Here the CDR3 DNA reads TGTGCCAGCGGTCGTACGGGGGGCGGGCAGCCCCAGCATTTT. The encoded protein is CASGRTGGGQPQHF.

The chain links TRBV28 to TRBJ1-5, with 10 bases identical to TRBD1. V shed 8 bases, J shed 3 bases, and the junction held 10 bases outside the gene matches. The CDR3 runs to 16 residues. The germline V gene has CDR1 MDHEN and CDR2 SYDVKM. CDR3 nucleotides: TGTGCCAGCGGAAATGGACAGGGGGTGGACAATCAGCCCCAGCATTTT. It is translated as CASGNGQGVDNQPQHF.

The chain uses TRBV12-3 or TRBV12-4 and TRBJ2-2, with 7 bases aligning to TRBD1. CDR3 length: 16 amino acids. V shed 3 bases and J 1 base; nucleotides not matched to a gene: 5. CDR3 sequence: CASSLPRTGNTGELFF. CDR3 nucleotides: TGTGCCAGCAGTTTGCCCCGGACAGGGAACACCGGGGAGCTGTTTTTT.

The chain uses TRBV7-8 and TRBJ2-2; the D gene is possibly TRBD2 (7 bases). Germline assignment: CDR1 SGHVS and CDR2 FQNEAQ. V dropped 3 bases and J dropped 1 base, with 15 bases sitting between them. CDR3 length equals 17 residues. DNA of the CDR3: TGTGCCAGCAGCTTCGCTAGGGGGGGTCTGAACACCGGGGAGCTGTTTTTT. It is translated as CASSFARGGLNTGELFF.